The 13 T cell receptor beta chains listed next were all sequenced from one sample in a study of shared clonotypes between healthy human individuals. The method was immunoSEQ multiplex PCR; TCRdb's version includes in-frame clones alone and lacks a portion of them. There are about 2.4 million clones in the sample; more than 90% occur only once, and around 0.15% lies in the top ten. The sample taken for sequencing was naive CD4+ T cells sorted from blood. The subset is: CD45RA+ positively selected. All receptors derive from a man aged 18 to 30 in good health.

The chain carries TRBV5-5 and TRBJ1-6, with D tentatively TRBD1 (5 bases). The germline gives CDR1 SGHKS, CDR2 YYEKEE (reference sequence). V lost 4 bases, J lost 9 bases, and 17 bases lay in between. The CDR3 is 15 amino acids. The CDR3 DNA reads TGTGCCAGCAGCCCGGGAGGGGTTGGGGGTTCACCCCTCCACTTT. It encodes CASSPGGVGGSPLHF.

This chain uses TRBV5-1 with TRBJ2-3; 12 positions match TRBD2. Germline V gives CDR1 SGHRS, CDR2 YFSETQ. This CDR3 spans 17 amino acids. V lost 0 bases to trimming and J lost 0 bases; unmatched junction nucleotides: 2. In DNA, the CDR3 is TGCGCCAGCAGCTTGGAAGGGACTAGCGGGAGCACAGATACGCAGTATTTT. It is translated as CASSLEGTSGSTDTQYF.

V is TRBV7-9 and J is TRBJ2-5, with TRBD1 matching over 7 bases. In germline, CDR1 is SEHNR, CDR2 FQNEAQ (reference sequence). This CDR3 contains 15 residues. J lost 1 base, V lost 5 bases, and 7 bases had no gene match. The CDR3 loop reads CASSRDRPIQETQYF. The CDR3 region has the DNA TGTGCCAGCAGCCGGGACAGACCCATCCAAGAGACCCAGTACTTC.

This rearrangement joins TRBV7-9 to TRBJ1-4; the D gene is possibly TRBD1 (6 bases). Germline assignment: CDR1 SEHNR and CDR2 FQNEAQ (reference sequence). The CDR3 extends over 12 amino acids. CDR3 sequence reads: CAGGPNGGKLFF. The CDR3 nucleotides read TGTGCGGGGGGCCCGAACGGGGGAAAACTGTTTTTT.

This chain uses TRBV5-1 with TRBJ2-1, with 8 bases aligning to TRBD1. This CDR3 is 15 amino acids long. Germline V CDR1 and CDR2: SGHRS, YFSETQ. V shed 4 bases and J 7 bases; nucleotides not matched to a gene: 10. The DNA for the CDR3 is TGCGCCAGCAGCCCGCCCGGGACAGGCCCTAATGAGCAGTTCTTC. This encodes CASSPPGTGPNEQFF.

The gene calls are TRBV28 and TRBJ2-7, with D hard to call. Germline values: CDR1 MDHEN, CDR2 SYDVKM. This CDR3 spans 14 amino acids. The germline V and J ends were trimmed by 5 bases and 4 bases, with 15 bases remaining between them. The CDR3 sequence is CASSPSYGAYEQYF. CDR3 sequence (DNA): TGTGCCAGCAGTCCCTCCTACGGTGCGTACGAGCAGTACTTC. The whole variable domain, remainder taken from reference TRBV28 and TRBJ2-7, is DVKVTQSSRYLVKRTGEKVFLECVQDMDHENMFWYRQDPGLGLRLIYFSYDVKMKEKGDIPEGYSVSREKKERFSLILESASTNQTSMYLCASSPSYGAYEQYFGPGTRLTVT.

This sequence joins TRBV2 and TRBJ2-3; 8 nucleotides match TRBD2. Germline values: CDR1 SNHLY, CDR2 FYNNEI. CDR3 length equals 16 residues. V lost 6 bases to trimming and J lost 4 bases; unmatched junction nucleotides: 12. CDR3 bases: TGTGCCAGCAGCCGCACTAGCGGAGGTAGGCCAGATACGCAGTATTTT. Protein: CASSRTSGGRPDTQYF.

The rearrangement uses TRBV5-6 and TRBJ2-1; 12 nucleotides match TRBD2. CDR3 length equals 15 residues. J lost 3 bases, V lost 4 bases, and 2 bases had no gene match. CDR1 SGHDT and CDR2 YYEEEE come from the germline V gene. Here the CDR3 DNA reads TGTGCCAGCAGCCGGACTAGCGGGAACTACAATGAGCAGTTCTTC. Amino acid sequence: CASSRTSGNYNEQFF. Full variable domain (remainder filled in from reference TRBV5-6 and TRBJ2-1): DAGVTQSPTHLIKTRGQQVTLRCSPKSGHDTVSWYQQALGQGPQFIFQYYEEEERQRGNFPDRFSGHQFPNYSSELNVNALLLGDSALYLCASSRTSGNYNEQFFGPGTRLTVL.

The rearrangement joins TRBV7-8 to TRBJ2-5; 7 bases align to TRBD1. The junction had 13 bases not matched to a gene; V was cut back by 8 bases and J by 4 bases. This CDR3 has 15 residues. CDR1 is SGHVS, CDR2 FQNEAQ, per germline. The chain's CDR3 is CASGYKGQPSETQYF. In DNA form, the CDR3 reads TGTGCCAGCGGGTACAAGGGACAGCCCTCAGAGACCCAGTACTTC. Supplemented by reference TRBV7-8 and TRBJ2-5, the full variable domain reads GAGVSQSPRYKVAKRGQDVALRCDPISGHVSLFWYQQALGQGPEFLTYFQNEAQLDKSGLPSDRFFAERPEGSVSTLKIQRTQQEDSAVYLCASGYKGQPSETQYFGPGTRLLVL.

V gene TRBV2 combines with J gene TRBJ1-6; D is perhaps TRBD1 (5 bases). The V gene lost 2 bases and the J gene lost 1 base, with 21 bases spanning the gap. Looked up from germline, CDR1 is SNHLY and CDR2 is FYNNEI. This CDR3 contains 20 residues. The CDR3 here is CASSEPRTPSGGSYNSPLHF. The CDR3 nucleotides are TGTGCCAGCAGTGAACCGAGGACTCCAAGCGGGGGTTCCTATAATTCACCCCTCCACTTT. Together with reference TRBV2 and TRBJ1-6, the CDR3 gives the full variable domain: EPEVTQTPSHQVTQMGQEVILRCVPISNHLYFYWYRQILGQKVEFLVSFYNNEISEKSEIFDDQFSVERPDGSNFTLKIRSTKLEDSAMYFCASSEPRTPSGGSYNSPLHFGNGTRLTVT.

The V call is TRBV7-8, the J call TRBJ1-4; D uncertain. Trimming removed 4 bases from V and 3 bases from J, with 6 bases in between. The CDR3 has 13 amino acids. CDR1 and CDR2 (germline): SGHVS, FQNEAQ. The CDR3 coding sequence is TGTGCCAGCAGCTCAACCCCTAATGAAAAACTGTTTTTT. Protein product: CASSSTPNEKLFF.

This chain joins TRBV4-1 and TRBJ2-3; D possibly corresponds to TRBD1 (6 bases). V gave up 4 bases and J gave up 7 bases, with 18 bases separating them. This CDR3 contains 15 residues. Germline CDR1 and CDR2: MGHRA and YSYEKL. CDR3 nucleotide sequence: TGCGCCAGCAGCCCTGCGGAAGGGGGTTATCATACGCAGTATTTT. This translates into CASSPAEGGYHTQYF.

With respect to this clone: The DNA is left out, because the CDR3 cannot be placed on it with certainty; the CDR3 is given as TCRdb lists it. The gene calls are TRBV21-1 and TRBJ1-1. TRBV21-1 is designated a pseudogene. The CDR3 contains 15 residues when both ends are counted. The CDR3 sequence: CASSKVATGNTEAFF.